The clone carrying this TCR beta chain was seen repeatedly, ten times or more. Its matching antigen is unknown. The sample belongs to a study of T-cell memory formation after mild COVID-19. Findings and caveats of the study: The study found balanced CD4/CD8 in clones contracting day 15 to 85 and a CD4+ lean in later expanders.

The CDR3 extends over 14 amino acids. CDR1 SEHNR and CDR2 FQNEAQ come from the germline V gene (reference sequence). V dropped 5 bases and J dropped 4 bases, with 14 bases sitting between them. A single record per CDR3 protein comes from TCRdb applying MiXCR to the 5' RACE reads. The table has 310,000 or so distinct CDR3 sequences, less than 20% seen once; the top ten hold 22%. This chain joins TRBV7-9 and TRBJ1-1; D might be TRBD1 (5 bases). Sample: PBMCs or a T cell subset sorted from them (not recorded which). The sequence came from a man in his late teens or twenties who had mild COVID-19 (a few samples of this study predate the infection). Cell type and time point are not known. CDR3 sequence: CASSLGRGGTEAFF. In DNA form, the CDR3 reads TGTGCCAGCAGCCTGGGACGGGGGGGCACTGAAGCTTTCTTT.